A selection of T cell receptor beta chains follows, all from one sample in a study of blood T cell repertoires in COVID-19. The method was immunoSEQ multiplex PCR; TCRdb's version includes in-frame clones alone and lacks a portion of them. The sample shows 200,000 to 250,000 clones, about 86% of them seen only once. The source material was PBMCs or T cells enriched from blood (not recorded which). These receptors originate from a woman in her 50s in a cohort exposed to, infected with or recovered from COVID-19 (not recorded which). Both conserved end residues are part of each CDR3. Fields, in order: clone size, V gene, D gene, J gene, CDR3 DNA, CDR3 protein. D genes are given only for firm matches. Clone size is stated in some rows and not others, as once, few, many or a class when expanded.

size: -; V: TRBV4-3; D: TRBD1; J: TRBJ1-1; DNA: TGCGCCAGCAGCCAACCGGCGACAGGGGAAGCTTTCTTT; CDR3: CASSQPATGEAFF
size: -; V: TRBV2; D: -; J: TRBJ1-5; DNA: TGTGCCAGCAGCTCCACTGGGGAGCAGCCCCAGCATTTT; CDR3: CASSSTGEQPQHF
size: -; V: TRBV27; D: TRBD2; J: TRBJ2-7; DNA: TGTGCCAGCAGACCCGTTTTGCGGGGGGGGCCCTACGAGCAGTACTTC; CDR3: CASRPVLRGGPYEQYF
size: -; V: TRBV9; D: -; J: TRBJ2-5; DNA: TGTGCCAGCAGCGTAATGAGGGGGGAGGGAGAGACCCAGTACTTC; CDR3: CASSVMRGEGETQYF
size: -; V: TRBV4-3; D: -; J: TRBJ1-5; DNA: TGCGCCAGCAGCCAAGATTTATTAGCTAGCAATCAGCCCCAGCATTTT; CDR3: CASSQDLLASNQPQHF
size: few; V: TRBV9; D: TRBD1; J: TRBJ1-2; DNA: TGTGCCAGCAGCCCGGGACAGGCAGGGGGCTACACCTTC; CDR3: CASSPGQAGGYTF
size: -; V: TRBV7-3; D: TRBD1; J: TRBJ2-7; DNA: TGTGCCAGCAGCCCCGGGACAGGGGGCAACTACGAGCAGTACTTC; CDR3: CASSPGTGGNYEQYF
size: -; V: TRBV27; D: -; J: TRBJ1-2; DNA: TGTGCCAGCAGTTTAGATGTGCAGCACAGGGTTCGCTATGGCTACACCTTC; CDR3: CASSLDVQHRVRYGYTF
size: -; V: TRBV2; D: TRBD1; J: TRBJ1-6; DNA: TGTGCCAGCAAAGGGACAGCCAATTCACCCCTCCACTTT; CDR3: CASKGTANSPLHF
size: -; V: TRBV11-3; D: TRBD1; J: TRBJ2-2; DNA: TGTGCCAGCAGCTTAGGACAGGGAAGCACCGGGGAGCTGTTTTTT; CDR3: CASSLGQGSTGELFF
size: -; V: TRBV11-2; D: -; J: TRBJ1-4; DNA: TGTGCCAGCAGCTTAGCAGGTGGGGCGCAAACTGAAAAACTGTTTTTT; CDR3: CASSLAGGAQTEKLFF
size: -; V: TRBV2; D: -; J: TRBJ1-5; DNA: TGTGCCAGCAGTGAAGCGGGAGGCAGCAATCAGCCCCAGCATTTT; CDR3: CASSEAGGSNQPQHF
size: -; V: TRBV12-5; D: -; J: TRBJ2-5; DNA: TGTGCTAGTGCCCCCGGTCTGGGTCAGCCCCTCCAGGCCCAGTACTTC; CDR3: CASAPGLGQPLQAQYF
size: -; V: TRBV13; D: -; J: TRBJ1-6; DNA: TGTGCCAGCAGCTTATACGACAGTCGTGATTCACCCCTCCACTTT; CDR3: CASSLYDSRDSPLHF
size: -; V: TRBV2; D: -; J: TRBJ2-2; DNA: TGTGCCAGCAGAACTCCCACGAACACCGGGGAGCTGTTTTTT; CDR3: CASRTPTNTGELFF
size: few; V: TRBV4-3; D: -; J: TRBJ1-2; DNA: TGCGCCAGCAGCCAAGAGCAGGGTGTTTATTCTGGCTACACCTTC; CDR3: CASSQEQGVYSGYTF
size: -; V: TRBV6-5; D: TRBD1; J: TRBJ1-2; DNA: TGTGCCAGCAGCCGGGACAGGGGCAACTATGGCTACACCTTC; CDR3: CASSRDRGNYGYTF
size: -; V: TRBV7-2; D: -; J: TRBJ1-1; DNA: TGTGCCAGCAGCAACCAGGGTGGCGACACTGAAGCTTTCTTT; CDR3: CASSNQGGDTEAFF
size: -; V: TRBV5-5; D: TRBD1; J: TRBJ2-2; DNA: TGTGCCAGCAGAAGGACGCCGGGACAGGGTTTCGGGGAGCTGTTTTTT; CDR3: CASRRTPGQGFGELFF
size: -; V: TRBV4-3; D: -; J: TRBJ2-6; DNA: TGCGCCAGCAGCCAGGACAGACCTGGGGCCAACGTCCTGACTTTC; CDR3: CASSQDRPGANVLTF
size: -; V: TRBV6-2/TRBV6-3; D: TRBD2; J: TRBJ2-7; DNA: TGTGCCAGCAGTTATGCTAGCGGGGCTGGAAGACTGTACGAGCAGTACTTC; CDR3: CASSYASGAGRLYEQYF
size: -; V: TRBV19; D: TRBD2; J: TRBJ2-7; DNA: TGTGCCAGTAGTATGAGGAGAGGGACTAGCGGAATTAACTACGAGCAGTACTTC; CDR3: CASSMRRGTSGINYEQYF
size: -; V: TRBV28; D: -; J: TRBJ1-5; DNA: TGTGCCAGCAGTTTTTTGACAAAGGTCAATCAGCCCCAGCATTTT; CDR3: CASSFLTKVNQPQHF
size: -; V: TRBV15; D: -; J: TRBJ1-4; DNA: TGTGCCACCAGCAGAGCCCCTTACGGTGGGAGTTTCCCTGAAAAACTGTTTTTT; CDR3: CATSRAPYGGSFPEKLFF
size: -; V: TRBV11-1; D: -; J: TRBJ2-4; DNA: TGTGCCAGCAGCTTATCCACATCTTTAGCCAAAAACATTCAGTACTTC; CDR3: CASSLSTSLAKNIQYF
size: few; V: TRBV7-2; D: TRBD2; J: TRBJ2-5; DNA: TGTGCCAGCAGCTCCGTACCCGGGGGGGCGAAGACCCAGTACTTC; CDR3: CASSSVPGGAKTQYF
size: few; V: TRBV7-8; D: -; J: TRBJ2-1; DNA: TGTGCCAGCAGCAGCGAGGCGACGTCCTACAATGAGCAGTTCTTC; CDR3: CASSSEATSYNEQFF
size: -; V: TRBV7-2; D: -; J: TRBJ1-3; DNA: TGTGCCAGCAGCTTAGTATCGTTAGACTCTGGAAACACCATATATTTT; CDR3: CASSLVSLDSGNTIYF
size: -; V: TRBV30; D: -; J: TRBJ2-5; DNA: TGTGCCTGGAACGGCGGGGACCCATGGGAGACCCAGTACTTC; CDR3: CAWNGGDPWETQYF
size: -; V: TRBV3-1/TRBV3-2; D: TRBD2; J: TRBJ2-1; DNA: TGTGCCAGCAGCCAAGTTCTAGCGGGGGGAGAACGGTACAATGAGCAGTTCTTC; CDR3: CASSQVLAGGERYNEQFF
size: -; V: TRBV11-1; D: -; J: TRBJ1-2; DNA: TGTGCCAGCAGCTTATCTCTAGGACAGTCCTATGGCTACACCTTC; CDR3: CASSLSLGQSYGYTF
size: -; V: TRBV27; D: TRBD1; J: TRBJ1-2; DNA: TGTGCCAGCAAAAATGACAGGGTCAACTATGGCTACACCTTC; CDR3: CASKNDRVNYGYTF
size: -; V: TRBV3-1/TRBV3-2; D: -; J: TRBJ2-7; DNA: TGTGCCAGCTCGCGTTCCGAAAACGAGCAGTACTTC; CDR3: CASSRSENEQYF
size: -; V: TRBV4-1; D: TRBD1; J: TRBJ2-7; DNA: TGCGCCAGCAGCCTGAGCTTGGGACAGGGTTATCACGAGCAGTACTTC; CDR3: CASSLSLGQGYHEQYF
size: -; V: TRBV5-4; D: TRBD1; J: TRBJ1-2; DNA: TGTGCCAGCAGCCGGGACAGCTATGGCTACACCTTC; CDR3: CASSRDSYGYTF
size: -; V: TRBV7-2; D: TRBD1; J: TRBJ1-3; DNA: TGTGCCAGCAGCTCGACAGGGACTGGAAACACCATATATTTT; CDR3: CASSSTGTGNTIYF
size: -; V: TRBV6-5; D: -; J: TRBJ1-1; DNA: TGTGCCAGCAGTCCCGGCGGGGCTCCCGGTGAAGCTTTCTTT; CDR3: CASSPGGAPGEAFF
size: -; V: TRBV9; D: TRBD2; J: TRBJ2-5; DNA: TGTGCCAGCAGCCCCGGGACTAGCGGGAAGGGAGAGACCCAGTACTTC; CDR3: CASSPGTSGKGETQYF
size: -; V: TRBV7-9; D: TRBD1; J: TRBJ2-7; DNA: TGTGCCAGCAGCGGACCCAGGAGACAGGGTCCGGGCGAGCAGTACTTC; CDR3: CASSGPRRQGPGEQYF
size: -; V: TRBV5-1; D: TRBD1; J: TRBJ2-2; DNA: TGCGCCAGCAGCATACGACAGGGGGCTGGCGGGGAGCTGTTTTTT; CDR3: CASSIRQGAGGELFF
size: -; V: TRBV7-2; D: -; J: TRBJ2-7; DNA: TGTGCCAGCAGCCTCGGCAGGGCACACCACGAGCAGTACTTC; CDR3: CASSLGRAHHEQYF
size: -; V: TRBV18; D: TRBD2; J: TRBJ2-2; DNA: TGTGCCAGCTCACCTATCCTAGCGGGGGCCACCGGGGAGCTGTTTTTT; CDR3: CASSPILAGATGELFF
size: -; V: TRBV2; D: TRBD1; J: TRBJ1-2; DNA: TGTGCCAGCACCGTACAGGGGGTGAACTATGGCTACACCTTC; CDR3: CASTVQGVNYGYTF
size: -; V: TRBV30; D: TRBD1; J: TRBJ1-2; DNA: TGTGCCTGGAAATTGACAGGGGGCCGCTATGGCTACACCTTC; CDR3: CAWKLTGGRYGYTF
size: -; V: TRBV6-2/TRBV6-3; D: -; J: TRBJ2-7; DNA: TGTGCCAGCAGTGGACTTCCGTCTCGGCACGAGCAGTACTTC; CDR3: CASSGLPSRHEQYF
size: few; V: TRBV10-2; D: TRBD2; J: TRBJ2-2; DNA: TGCGCCAGCATCCTGACTAGCGGGGGGCTAGGCACCGGGGAGCTGTTTTTT; CDR3: CASILTSGGLGTGELFF
size: -; V: TRBV5-4; D: -; J: TRBJ1-6; DNA: TGTGCCAGCAGCGATCCTAAGACGGGGAGTAATTCACCCCTCCACTTT; CDR3: CASSDPKTGSNSPLHF
size: -; V: TRBV3-1/TRBV3-2; D: TRBD1; J: TRBJ2-3; DNA: TGTGCCAGCAGCTTGACAGGGTTGAGCACAGATACGCAGTATTTT; CDR3: CASSLTGLSTDTQYF
size: -; V: TRBV5-8; D: TRBD1; J: TRBJ2-7; DNA: TGTGCCAGCAGCTCCGGACAGGGGGCATACGAGCAGTACTTC; CDR3: CASSSGQGAYEQYF
size: few; V: TRBV18; D: TRBD1; J: TRBJ1-2; DNA: TGTGCCAGCTCCCGAGACAGGGAGGGCTACACCTTC; CDR3: CASSRDREGYTF
size: -; V: TRBV12-5; D: -; J: TRBJ2-2; DNA: TGTGCTAGTGGTTTGGGGTCAGACACCGGGGAGCTGTTTTTT; CDR3: CASGLGSDTGELFF
size: -; V: TRBV4-2; D: -; J: TRBJ2-3; DNA: TGTGCCAGCAGCCAAGATGGGGCGGGCACAGATACGCAGTATTTT; CDR3: CASSQDGAGTDTQYF